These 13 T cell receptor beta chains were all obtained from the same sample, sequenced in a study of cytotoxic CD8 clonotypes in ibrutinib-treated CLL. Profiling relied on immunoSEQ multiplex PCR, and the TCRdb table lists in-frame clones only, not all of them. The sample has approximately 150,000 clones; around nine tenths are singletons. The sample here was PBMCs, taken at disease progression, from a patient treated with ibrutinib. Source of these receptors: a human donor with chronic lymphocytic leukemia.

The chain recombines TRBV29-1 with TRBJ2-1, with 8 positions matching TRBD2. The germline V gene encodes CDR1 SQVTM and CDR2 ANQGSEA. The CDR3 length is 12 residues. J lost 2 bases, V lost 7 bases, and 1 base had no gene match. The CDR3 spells CSAGLAYNEQFF. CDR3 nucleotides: TGCAGCGCGGGACTAGCCTACAATGAGCAGTTCTTC.

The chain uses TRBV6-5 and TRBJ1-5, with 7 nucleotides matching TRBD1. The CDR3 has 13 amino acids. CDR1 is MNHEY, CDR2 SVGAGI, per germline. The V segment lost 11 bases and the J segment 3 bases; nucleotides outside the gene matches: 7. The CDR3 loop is CACRDSVNQPQHF. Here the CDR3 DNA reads TGTGCCTGCCGGGACAGTGTCAATCAGCCCCAGCATTTT.

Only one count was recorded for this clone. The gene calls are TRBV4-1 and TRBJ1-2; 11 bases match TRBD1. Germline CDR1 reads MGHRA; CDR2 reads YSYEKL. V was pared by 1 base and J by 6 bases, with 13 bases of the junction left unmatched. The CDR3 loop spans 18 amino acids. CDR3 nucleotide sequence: TGCGCCAGCAGCCAAGGACGGTTCGGACAGGGGGCGCTTGATGGCTACACCTTC. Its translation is CASSQGRFGQGALDGYTF.

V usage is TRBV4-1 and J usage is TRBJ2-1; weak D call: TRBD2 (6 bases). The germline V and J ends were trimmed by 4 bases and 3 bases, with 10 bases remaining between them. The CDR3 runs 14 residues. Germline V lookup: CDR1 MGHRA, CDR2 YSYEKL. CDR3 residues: CASSRLGSYNEQFF. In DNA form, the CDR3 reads TGCGCCAGCAGCCGACTAGGAAGCTACAATGAGCAGTTCTTC.

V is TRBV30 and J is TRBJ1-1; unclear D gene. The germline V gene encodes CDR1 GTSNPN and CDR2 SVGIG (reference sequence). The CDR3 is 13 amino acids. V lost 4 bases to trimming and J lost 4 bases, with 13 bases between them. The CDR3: CAWTATGFTEAFF. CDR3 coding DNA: TGTGCCTGGACCGCGACGGGGTTCACTGAAGCTTTCTTT.

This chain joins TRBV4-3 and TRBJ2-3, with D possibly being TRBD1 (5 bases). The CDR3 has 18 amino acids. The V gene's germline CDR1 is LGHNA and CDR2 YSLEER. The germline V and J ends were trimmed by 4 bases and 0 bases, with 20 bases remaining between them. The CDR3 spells CASSPRAGRRASTDTQYF. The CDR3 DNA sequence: TGCGCCAGCAGCCCCCGGGCAGGGCGACGCGCTAGCACAGATACGCAGTATTTT.

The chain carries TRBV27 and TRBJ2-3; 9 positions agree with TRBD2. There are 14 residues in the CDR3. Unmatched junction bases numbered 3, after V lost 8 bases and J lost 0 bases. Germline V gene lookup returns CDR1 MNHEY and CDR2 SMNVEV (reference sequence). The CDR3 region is CASQGLASTDTQYF. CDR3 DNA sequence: TGTGCCAGCCAGGGACTAGCTAGCACAGATACGCAGTATTTT.

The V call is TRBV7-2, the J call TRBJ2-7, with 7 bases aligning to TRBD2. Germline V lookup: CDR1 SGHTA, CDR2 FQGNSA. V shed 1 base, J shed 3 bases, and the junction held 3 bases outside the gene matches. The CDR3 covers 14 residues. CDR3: CASSLGGGYYEQYF. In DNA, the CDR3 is TGTGCCAGCAGCTTAGGGGGAGGGTACTACGAGCAGTACTTC. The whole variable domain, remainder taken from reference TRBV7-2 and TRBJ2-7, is GAGVSQSPSNKVTEKGKDVELRCDPISGHTALYWYRQSLGQGLEFLIYFQGNSAPDKSGLPSDRFSAERTGGSVSTLTIQRTQQEDSAVYLCASSLGGGYYEQYFGPGTRLTVT.

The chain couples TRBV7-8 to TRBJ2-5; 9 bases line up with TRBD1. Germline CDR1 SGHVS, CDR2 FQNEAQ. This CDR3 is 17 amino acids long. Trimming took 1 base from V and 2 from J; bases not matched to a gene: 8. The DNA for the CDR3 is TGTGCCAGCAGCTTAGGGCTCTTCGGGACAGGGCAAGAGACCCAGTACTTC. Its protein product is CASSLGLFGTGQETQYF.

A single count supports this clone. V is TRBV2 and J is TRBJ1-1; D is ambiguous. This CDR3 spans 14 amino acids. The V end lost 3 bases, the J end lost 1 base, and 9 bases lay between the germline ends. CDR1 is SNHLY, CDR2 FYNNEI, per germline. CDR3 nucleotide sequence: TGTGCCAGCAGTGAGGGTAAGGAGAACACTGAAGCTTTCTTT. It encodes CASSEGKENTEAFF.

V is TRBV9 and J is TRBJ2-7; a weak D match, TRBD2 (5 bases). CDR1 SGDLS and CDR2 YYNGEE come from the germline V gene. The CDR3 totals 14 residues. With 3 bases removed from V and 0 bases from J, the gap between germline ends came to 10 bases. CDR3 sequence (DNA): TGTGCCAGCAGCGCGGACTGGAACTCCTACGAGCAGTACTTC. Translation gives CASSADWNSYEQYF. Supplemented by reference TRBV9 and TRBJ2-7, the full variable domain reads DSGVTQTPKHLITATGQRVTLRCSPRSGDLSVYWYQQSLDQGLQFLIQYYNGEERAKGNILERFSAQQFPDLHSELNLSSLELGDSALYFCASSADWNSYEQYFGPGTRLTVT.

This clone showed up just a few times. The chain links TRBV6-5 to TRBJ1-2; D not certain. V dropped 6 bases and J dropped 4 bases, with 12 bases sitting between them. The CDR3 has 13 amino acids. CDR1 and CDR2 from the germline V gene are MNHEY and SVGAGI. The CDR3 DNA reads TGTGCCAGCAGGGCGGACCAAGTCTATGGCTACACCTTC. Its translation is CASRADQVYGYTF.

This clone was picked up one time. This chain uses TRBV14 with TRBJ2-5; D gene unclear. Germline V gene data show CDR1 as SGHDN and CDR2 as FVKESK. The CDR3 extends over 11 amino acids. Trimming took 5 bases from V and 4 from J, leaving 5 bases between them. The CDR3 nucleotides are TGTGCCAGCAGCATTCGAGAGACCCAGTACTTC. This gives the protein CASSIRETQYF.